This T cell receptor beta chain was sequenced for a study of CD8 T cells in ankylosing spondylitis. For TCR beta, libraries came from quantitative 5'-RACE with molecular barcodes. MiXCR was run by TCRdb on the 5' RACE reads, yielding one entry per CDR3 protein. This repertoire shows roughly 230,000 distinct CDR3 sequences, over 9.5% found once; its top ten account for 2% to 3%. This clonotype was seen ten or more times. What it binds is not known. Study results and caveats: In ankylosing spondylitis patients, matched synovial fluid reportedly showed significant enrichment of disease-linked clones. Eight or nine highly homologous variants made up a TCR beta motif that seemed to typify ankylosing spondylitis blood. A CD8+ phenotype characterized the disease-linked clones, which were relatively rare in peripheral blood.

The germline V gene encodes CDR1 SGHVS and CDR2 FNYEAQ. V shed 1 base, J shed 6 bases, and the junction held 7 bases outside the gene matches. The CDR3 totals 16 residues. The clonotype originates from a male donor with ankylosing spondylitis or in good health (not recorded which). The rearrangement links TRBV7-6 to TRBJ1-2, with 11 bases aligning to TRBD1. The sample comprised blood, either unsorted or a sorted T cell fraction (not recorded which). CDR3: CASSLEAGTGGNGYTF. The CDR3 region has the DNA TGTGCCAGCAGCTTAGAGGCGGGGACAGGGGGAAATGGCTACACCTTC.